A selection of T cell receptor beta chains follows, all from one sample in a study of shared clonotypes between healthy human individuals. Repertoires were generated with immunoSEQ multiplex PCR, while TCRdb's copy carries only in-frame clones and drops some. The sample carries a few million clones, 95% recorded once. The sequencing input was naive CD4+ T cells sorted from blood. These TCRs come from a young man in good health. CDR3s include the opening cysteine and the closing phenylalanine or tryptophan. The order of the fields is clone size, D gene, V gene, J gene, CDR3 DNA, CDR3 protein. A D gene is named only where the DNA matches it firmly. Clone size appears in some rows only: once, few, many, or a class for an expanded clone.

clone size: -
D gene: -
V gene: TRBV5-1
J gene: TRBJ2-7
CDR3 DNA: TGCGCCAGCAGCTTGGGGGGGCCCGGATCTACCTACGAGCAGTACTTC
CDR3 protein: CASSLGGPGSTYEQYF

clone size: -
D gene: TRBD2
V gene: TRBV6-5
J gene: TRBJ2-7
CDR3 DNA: TGTGCCAGCAGTCGCGGGACTAGCAACGAGCAGTACTTC
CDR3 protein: CASSRGTSNEQYF

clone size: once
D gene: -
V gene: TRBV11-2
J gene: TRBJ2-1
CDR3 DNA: TGTGCCAGCAGCGACGGGGTTTGGCTACTTTACAATGAGCAGTTCTTC
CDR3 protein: CASSDGVWLLYNEQFF

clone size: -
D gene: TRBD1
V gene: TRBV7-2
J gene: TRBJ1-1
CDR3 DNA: TGTGCCAGCAGCTCAGGACAGGCGAACACTGAAGCTTTCTTT
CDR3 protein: CASSSGQANTEAFF

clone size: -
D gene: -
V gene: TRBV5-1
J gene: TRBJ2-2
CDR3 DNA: TGCGCCAGCAGCAGATCGTGGGGGACCGGGGAGCTGTTTTTT
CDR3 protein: CASSRSWGTGELFF

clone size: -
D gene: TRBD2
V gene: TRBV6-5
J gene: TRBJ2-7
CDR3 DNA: TGTGCCAGCACCACCGGGACTAGCGGTTACGAGCAGTACTTC
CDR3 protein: CASTTGTSGYEQYF

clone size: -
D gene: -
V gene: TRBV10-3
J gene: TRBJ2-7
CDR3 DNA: TGTGCCATCAGTGCAACCCCAGGCGACGAGCAGTACTTC
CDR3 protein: CAISATPGDEQYF

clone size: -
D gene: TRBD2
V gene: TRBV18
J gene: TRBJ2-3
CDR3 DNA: TGTGCCAGCTCACCGCCCCTAGCGGACCGCACAGATACGCAGTATTTT
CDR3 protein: CASSPPLADRTDTQYF

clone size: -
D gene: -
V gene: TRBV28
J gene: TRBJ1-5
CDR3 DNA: TGTGCCAGCAGTTTTAGGGAAACTCTAACTCAGCCCCAGCATTTT
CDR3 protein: CASSFRETLTQPQHF

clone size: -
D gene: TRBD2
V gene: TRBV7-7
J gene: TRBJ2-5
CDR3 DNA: TGTGCTAGCAGCGCCGCCCCTAGCGGCCAAGAGACCCAGTACTTC
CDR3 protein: CASSAAPSGQETQYF

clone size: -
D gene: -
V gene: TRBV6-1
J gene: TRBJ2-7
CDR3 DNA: TGTGCCAGCAAAGGAGGGGACTACGAGCAGTACTTC
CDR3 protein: CASKGGDYEQYF

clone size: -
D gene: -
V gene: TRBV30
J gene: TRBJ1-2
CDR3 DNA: TGTGCCTGGAGTGTTAACCGGAAGGGATATGGCTACACCTTC
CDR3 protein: CAWSVNRKGYGYTF

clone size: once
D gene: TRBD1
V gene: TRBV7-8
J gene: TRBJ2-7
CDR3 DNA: TGTGCCAGCAGCTTTTCCGGACAGGGGTCCTACGAGCAGTACTTC
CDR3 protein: CASSFSGQGSYEQYF

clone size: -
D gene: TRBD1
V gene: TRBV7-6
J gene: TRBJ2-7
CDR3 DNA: TGTGCCAGCAGCCCTGAGGGACAGGGGGGATGGAGCGAGCAGTACTTC
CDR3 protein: CASSPEGQGGWSEQYF

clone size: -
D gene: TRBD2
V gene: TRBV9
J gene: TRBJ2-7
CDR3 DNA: TGTGCCAGCAGCGGGACTAGCGGGAGTTACGAGCAGTACTTC
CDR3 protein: CASSGTSGSYEQYF

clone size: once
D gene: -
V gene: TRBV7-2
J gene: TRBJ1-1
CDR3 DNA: TGTGCCAGCAGCTTAAGGAAGGGGACTGAAGCTTTCTTT
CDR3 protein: CASSLRKGTEAFF

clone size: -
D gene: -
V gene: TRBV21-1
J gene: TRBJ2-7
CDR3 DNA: TGTGCCAGCAGTAAGGACAGGGTAAAGTACGAGCAGTACTTC
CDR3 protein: CASSKDRVKYEQYF

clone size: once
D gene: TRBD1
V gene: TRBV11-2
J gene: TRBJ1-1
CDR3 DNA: TGTGCCAGCAGCACAAGGACAGGGTCGAACACTGAAGCTTTCTTT
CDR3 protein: CASSTRTGSNTEAFF

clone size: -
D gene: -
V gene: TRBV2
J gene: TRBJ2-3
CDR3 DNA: TGTGCCAGCCTGGATCTAGCGTTACACATAACTAGCACAGATACGCAGTATTTT
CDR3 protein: CASLDLALHITSTDTQYF

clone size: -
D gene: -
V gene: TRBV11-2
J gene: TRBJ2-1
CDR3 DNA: TGTGCCAGCAGCTTAACCCCTGGTGAGCAGTTCTTC
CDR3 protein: CASSLTPGEQFF

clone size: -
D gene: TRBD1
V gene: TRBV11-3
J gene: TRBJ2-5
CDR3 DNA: TGTGCCAGCAGCCCCGGGGACAGGGGAGAGACCCAGTACTTC
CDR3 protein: CASSPGDRGETQYF

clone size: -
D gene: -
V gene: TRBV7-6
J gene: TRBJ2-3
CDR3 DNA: TGTGCCAGCAGCTTCAGGGCTAAAGGGGCAGATACGCAGTATTTT
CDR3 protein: CASSFRAKGADTQYF

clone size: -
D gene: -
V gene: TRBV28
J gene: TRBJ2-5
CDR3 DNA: TGTGCCAGCAGTTTAGCTGCAGGGAGAAAAGAGACCCAGTACTTC
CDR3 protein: CASSLAAGRKETQYF

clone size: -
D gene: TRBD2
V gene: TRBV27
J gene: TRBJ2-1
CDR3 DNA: TGTGCCAGCAGTTCCCTGTATCGGGAGGGGGACAATGAGCAGTTCTTC
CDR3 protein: CASSSLYREGDNEQFF

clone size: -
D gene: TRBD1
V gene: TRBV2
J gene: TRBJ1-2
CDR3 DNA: TGTGCCAGCAGTCGGACAGGGTCGAACTATGGCTACACCTTC
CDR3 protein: CASSRTGSNYGYTF

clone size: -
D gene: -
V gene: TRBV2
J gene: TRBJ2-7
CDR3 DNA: TGTGCCAGCAGCACAGAAGCGGGTCCCTCCTACGAGCAGTACTTC
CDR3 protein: CASSTEAGPSYEQYF

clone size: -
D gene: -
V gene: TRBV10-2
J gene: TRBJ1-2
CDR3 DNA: TGCGCCAGCACCCTAGGACACTGGGGTAACTATGGCTACACCTTC
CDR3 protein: CASTLGHWGNYGYTF